This TCR beta chain originates from a study of shared clonotypes between healthy human individuals. The wider study: For every donor, three CD4 naive, three CD4 memory, two CD8 naive and one CD8 memory plates were used. Study-wide findings and caveats: Rarefaction indicated that sorted-subset sequencing remained incomplete although depth was large. In a handful of donors, about 5% of naive CD4 clonotypes appeared in common.

Naive CD8 populations comprised CD45RO-negative cells positively selected for CCR7, excluding terminally differentiated effector memory CD45RA+ cells. The length of the CDR3 is 14 residues. Trimming removed 5 bases from V and 4 bases from J, with 14 bases in between. Germline V gene lookup returns CDR1 MNHEY and CDR2 SVGAGI. The repertoire was sequenced with immunoSEQ multiplex PCR; TCRdb's copy has only in-frame clones and lacks some. The data contain millions of clones, 93% of them singletons. Worth noting for this clone: Its specificity is not known.

The material sequenced was naive CD8+ T cells from PBMCs. This sequence originates from a man aged 18 to 30 in good health. Some clones in this sample may be carry-over from other donors' samples. The chain links TRBV6-5 to TRBJ1-2, with D possibly being TRBD1 (5 bases). The CDR3 loop is CASSVDTSFYGYTF. The CDR3 DNA follows: TGTGCCAGCAGTGTGGACACTTCCTTCTATGGCTACACCTTC.